The rows below give T cell receptor beta chains drawn from one sample of a study of cytomegalovirus exposure and HLA in healthy donors. TCRdb keeps only in-frame clones here, not all; method: immunoSEQ multiplex PCR. The sample lists 180,000 or so clones, around 82% occurring once. What was sequenced was PBMCs. These TCRs come from a woman in her thirties in good health and CMV-seropositive. The CDR3 runs from the conserved cysteine through the conserved F or W. The D gene is left open where the match is weak. Clone size is not always given. Where it is, it says once, few, many or a class for expanded clones.

J gene | D gene | V gene | clone size | CDR3 protein | CDR3 DNA
TRBJ2-1 | TRBD2 | TRBV5-6 | few | CASSLGLAGGSWQFF | TGTGCCAGCAGCTTGGGACTAGCGGGGGGGTCTTGGCAGTTCTTC
TRBJ2-3 | TRBD1 | TRBV11-3 | - | CASSLGDRAWADTQYF | TGTGCCAGCAGCTTAGGAGACAGGGCTTGGGCAGATACGCAGTATTTT
TRBJ2-1 | TRBD1 | TRBV9 | few | CATRSRTGKNEQFF | TGTGCCACTCGATCTCGGACAGGGAAAAATGAGCAGTTCTTC
TRBJ2-3 | - | TRBV6-5 | - | CASSSAGTQYF | TGTGCCAGCAGTTCAGCGGGTACGCAGTATTTT
TRBJ1-2 | - | TRBV4-2 | - | CASSPSGDYGYTF | TGTGCCAGCAGCCCCAGTGGAGACTATGGCTACACCTTC
TRBJ1-4 | - | TRBV21-1 | - | CASSKSTGAANEKLFF | TGTGCCAGCAGCAAATCAACAGGGGCCGCTAATGAAAAACTGTTTTTT
TRBJ1-2 | TRBD1 | TRBV5-1 | - | CASSLQQGGYGYTF | TGCGCCAGCAGCTTGCAACAGGGGGGCTATGGCTACACCTTC
TRBJ2-3 | - | TRBV4-1 | - | CASSQTGTREVGTDTQYF | TGCGCCAGCAGCCAAACCGGGACAAGGGAAGTAGGGACAGATACGCAGTATTTT
TRBJ2-7 | TRBD1 | TRBV6-6 | - | CASSYYRDSRYEQYF | TGTGCCAGCAGTTACTACCGGGACAGCCGCTACGAGCAGTACTTC
TRBJ2-5 | TRBD2 | TRBV28 | - | CASSLWLAGDKYQETQYF | TGTGCCAGCAGTTTATGGCTAGCGGGGGACAAGTACCAAGAGACCCAGTACTTC
TRBJ2-7 | - | TRBV28 | once | CASNEWNSPGSYEQYF | TGTGCCAGCAATGAATGGAACTCCCCAGGTTCCTACGAGCAGTACTTC
TRBJ1-5 | - | TRBV30 | - | CAWSSGMEWPQHF | TGTGCCTGGAGTTCAGGGATGGAGTGGCCCCAGCATTTT
TRBJ1-4 | TRBD1 | TRBV28 | few | CASSFGQGRERLFF | TGTGCCAGCAGTTTCGGACAGGGAAGGGAAAGGCTGTTTTTT
TRBJ2-1 | - | TRBV18 | - | CASSPSNNEQFF | TGTGCCAGCTCACCATCTAACAATGAGCAGTTCTTC
TRBJ2-7 | TRBD2 | TRBV2 | few | CASSYTGGSTREQYF | TGTGCCAGCAGCTACACGGGGGGGAGTACTCGCGAGCAGTACTTC
TRBJ2-3 | - | TRBV7-2 | - | CASSPWSGTSTDTQYF | TGTGCCAGCAGCCCTTGGTCGGGGACTAGCACAGATACGCAGTATTTT
TRBJ2-3 | - | TRBV28 | - | CASSLRLTPRDTQYF | TGTGCCAGCAGTTTAAGGTTGACTCCCCGGGATACGCAGTATTTT
TRBJ1-2 | TRBD1 | TRBV5-6 | - | CASSADRGRYGYTF | TGTGCCAGCAGCGCGGACAGGGGGAGGTATGGCTACACCTTC
TRBJ1-6 | TRBD1 | TRBV7-2 | - | CASSFDRGTYNSPLHF | TGTGCCAGCAGCTTCGACAGGGGGACATATAATTCACCCCTCCACTTT
TRBJ2-5 | TRBD2 | TRBV7-3 | - | CASSSTSGGQETQYF | TGTGCCAGCAGCTCGACTAGCGGGGGCCAAGAGACCCAGTACTTC